This TCR beta chain was found in a study of patients and donors after allogeneic stem cell transplantation. The CDR3 totals 16 residues. The germline gives CDR1 LGHDT, CDR2 YNNKEL (reference sequence). Losses at the gene ends were 1 base for V and 6 bases for J; bases not matched to a gene: 6. TCRdb re-derived calls from the RT-PCR reads in MiXCR, one entry per CDR3 protein. This sample has approximately 200,000 distinct CDR3 sequences, with 35% to 45% found just once. This TCR was sampled from a human donor who was either an allogeneic HSCT recipient or a stem cell or donor lymphocyte infusion donor (not recorded which). It is not recorded whose cells these are; they may come from a transplant donor. Sequencing was carried out using blood, either unsorted or a sorted T cell fraction (not recorded which). The chain uses TRBV3-1 and TRBJ2-1; 10 nucleotides line up with TRBD2. CDR3 loop: CASSQAGVAGGNEQFF. The CDR3 DNA reads as TGTGCCAGCAGCCAAGCTGGAGTAGCGGGGGGCAATGAGCAGTTCTTC.